This passage covers 28 T cell receptor beta chains from one sample sequenced in a study of preoperative IRX-2 immunotherapy in early breast cancer. The treatment denotes: preoperative locoregional IRX-2 cytokine immunotherapy. This table comes from immunoSEQ multiplex PCR, and its TCRdb copy is limited to in-frame clones, with some not included. The sample consists of roughly 99,000 clones, 70% to 90% of them appearing once. The material was tumor tissue, obtained after IRX-2 immunotherapy. The source is a human donor with breast cancer.

This chain joins TRBV18 and TRBJ2-7; 8 bases line up with TRBD1. The CDR3 is made up of 18 amino acids. V lost 0 bases to trimming and J lost 0 bases; unmatched junction nucleotides: 10. Germline CDR1 KGHSH, CDR2 LQKENI. Here the CDR3 DNA reads TGTGCCAGCTCACCACCATGGTCCGAGACAGGGGACTCCTACGAGCAGTACTTC. This encodes CASSPPWSETGDSYEQYF. Using reference TRBV18 and TRBJ2-7 for the parts outside the CDR3, the full variable domain is NAGVMQNPRHLVRRRGQEARLRCSPMKGHSHVYWYRQLPEEGLKFMVYLQKENIIDESGMPKERFSAEFPKEGPSILRIQQVVRGDSAAYFCASSPPWSETGDSYEQYFGPGTRLTVT.

J is TRBJ1-5 and V is TRBV6-8; D not certain. This CDR3 spans 16 amino acids. Between the trimmed V and J ends, which lost 3 bases and 7 bases, there was a span of 19 bases. Germline CDR1 reads MNHGY; CDR2 reads SAAAGT. This chain's CDR3 is CASSYSGAGKRQPQHF. The CDR3 nucleotides read TGTGCCAGCAGTTATTCCGGTGCGGGAAAAAGACAGCCCCAGCATTTT.

This clone appeared a single time. The rearrangement uses TRBV28 and TRBJ1-5; 9 nucleotides align to TRBD1. The ends lost 7 bases at V and 3 bases at J; junction bases unmatched: 7. Germline V gene lookup returns CDR1 MDHEN and CDR2 SYDVKM. The CDR3 runs to 15 residues. CDR3 amino acids: CASKPRDRVNQPQHF. The CDR3, as DNA: TGTGCCAGCAAACCCCGGGACAGGGTCAATCAGCCCCAGCATTTT.

This rearrangement joins TRBV6-8 to TRBJ2-7; TRBD1 matches 7 bases. The CDR3 contains 13 residues. From germline, CDR1 is MNHGY and CDR2 SAAAGT. The V gene end was trimmed by 10 bases and the J gene end by 1 base; junction bases not matched to a gene: 7. This CDR3 is CAISRQGSYEQYF. The CDR3 DNA follows: TGTGCCATCAGCAGACAGGGTTCCTACGAGCAGTACTTC.

CDR3 sequence: CASSAPDRALEAFF. The CDR3, as DNA: TGTGCCAGCAGCGCTCCCGACAGGGCCCTTGAAGCTTTCTTT. This chain links TRBV6-8 with TRBJ1-1; 7 bases match TRBD1. CDR1 and CDR2 from the germline V gene are MNHGY and SAAAGT. The ends lost 6 bases at V and 7 bases at J; junction bases unmatched: 11. This CDR3 has 14 residues.

This clone was recorded once. The genes are TRBV7-1 and TRBJ2-3, with no clear D. TRBV7-1 is assigned to the ORF class and has an uncertain function. The CDR3 has 14 amino acids. Trimming stripped 5 bases from V and 0 bases from J, with 9 bases between. This CDR3 is CASSPSASTDTQYF. In nucleotides, the CDR3 is TGTGCCAGCAGCCCCTCAGCTAGCACAGATACGCAGTATTTT.

The rearrangement uses TRBV7-1 and TRBJ2-2; D is possibly TRBD2 (5 bases). TRBV7-1 is an ORF, with its function uncertain. This CDR3 has 15 residues. Trimming shortened V by 8 bases and J by 1 base, and 14 bases separated the two germline ends. The CDR3 DNA is TGTGCCAGCTTGCTGGGAGCACGGAACACCGGGGAGCTGTTTTTT. It encodes CASLLGARNTGELFF.

The rearrangement uses TRBV15 and TRBJ1-2; D gene unclear. From germline, CDR1 is LNHNV and CDR2 YYDKDF (reference sequence). This CDR3 has 14 residues. V was clipped by 0 bases and J by 7 bases, with 12 bases between them. CDR3 sequence: CATSRDRGYGGYTF. The CDR3 DNA reads TGTGCCACCAGCAGAGATCGAGGGTACGGTGGCTACACCTTC.

The V gene is TRBV28, the J gene TRBJ1-3; a possible D gene is TRBD1 (5 bases). This CDR3 has 13 amino acids. V lost 10 bases and J 3 bases, leaving 13 bases between the germline ends. CDR1 is MDHEN and CDR2 is SYDVKM in the germline V gene. The CDR3: CAIRPGVGNTIYF. CDR3 DNA: TGTGCCATCCGACCGGGGGTTGGAAACACCATATATTTT.

The rearrangement links TRBV29-1 to TRBJ2-7, with a tentative D call TRBD1 (6 bases). Germline lookup yields CDR1 SQVTM and CDR2 ANQGSEA. The CDR3 is made up of 12 amino acids. The germline V and J ends were trimmed by 4 bases and 3 bases, with 10 bases remaining between them. The chain's CDR3 is CSVGETGYEQYF. CDR3 coding DNA: TGCAGCGTTGGAGAGACAGGCTACGAGCAGTACTTC.

This chain connects TRBV6-4 to TRBJ1-5; perhaps TRBD1 as D (6 bases). Per the germline V gene, CDR1 is MRHNA and CDR2 is SNTAGT. V was shortened by 7 bases and J by 0 bases, with 13 bases between the two germline ends. There are 15 residues in the CDR3. The CDR3 region has the DNA TGTGCCAGCATACCACAGGGTTATAGCAATCAGCCCCAGCATTTT. It codes for CASIPQGYSNQPQHF.

This clone was detected only once. This chain links TRBV6-8 with TRBJ1-3; 8 bases are shared with TRBD1. CDR3 length: 18 amino acids. The ends lost 6 bases at V and 2 bases at J; junction bases unmatched: 15. CDR1 is MNHGY, CDR2 SAAAGT, per germline. CDR3: CASSPDLPHRGTGNTIYF. The CDR3 DNA sequence: TGTGCCAGCAGCCCGGATTTACCCCACAGGGGGACTGGAAACACCATATATTTT.

This clone appeared a few times. The rearrangement links TRBV7-7 to TRBJ1-2; 10 bases are shared with TRBD1. The CDR3 covers 14 residues. Germline CDR1 reads SSHAT; CDR2 reads FNYEAQ (reference sequence). Trimming removed 6 bases from V and 6 bases from J; junction bases left unmatched: 7. This CDR3 reads CASRRGQGYHGYTF. In nucleotides, the CDR3 is TGTGCCAGCAGACGGGGACAGGGGTATCATGGCTACACCTTC.

The J gene is TRBJ1-1, the V gene TRBV14; the D is unclear. V was pared by 7 bases and J by 2 bases, with 8 bases between. The germline CDR1 and CDR2 sequences are SGHDN and FVKESK. This CDR3 region has 12 residues. For the CDR3, the DNA is TGTGCCAGCACGTCAGCTAACACTGAAGCTTTCTTT. Its protein product is CASTSANTEAFF.

Concerning this clone: Other DNA sequences in the same sample also yield this CDR3. The chain joins TRBV5-1 to TRBJ2-7; D unresolved. Germline values: CDR1 SGHRS, CDR2 YFSETQ. The CDR3 length is 14 residues. V shed 0 bases and J shed 2 bases, with 9 bases lying between them. The CDR3 DNA follows: TGCGCCAGCAGCTTGGGGGTCAGCCCCTACGAGCAGTACTTC. Protein: CASSLGVSPYEQYF.

This clone was observed once. The chain combines TRBV6-8 with TRBJ1-2, with D perhaps TRBD1 (5 bases). This CDR3 comprises 16 residues. The V gene lost 6 bases and the J gene lost 3 bases, with 20 bases spanning the gap. CDR1 and CDR2 from the germline V gene are MNHGY and SAAAGT. The CDR3 reads CASRLTGLTNHYGYTF. CDR3 DNA: TGTGCCAGCAGACTAACGGGACTGACTAATCACTATGGCTACACCTTC.

The J gene is TRBJ2-5, the V gene TRBV19, with 9 bases fitting TRBD2. With 8 bases clipped from V and 3 bases from J, the junction kept 7 bases outside the gene matches. This CDR3 is 14 amino acids long. Germline V gene sequence: CDR1 LNHDA, CDR2 SQIVND (reference sequence). The CDR3 sequence: CASSSLAGKETQYF. The CDR3, as DNA: TGTGCCAGTTCCTCCCTAGCGGGGAAAGAGACCCAGTACTTC.

The chain uses TRBV28 and TRBJ1-5; D perhaps matches TRBD1 (6 bases). Between the trimmed V and J ends, which lost 8 bases and 5 bases, there was a span of 22 bases. Per the germline V gene, CDR1 is MDHEN and CDR2 is SYDVKM. The CDR3 has 16 amino acids. CDR3 amino acids: CASSLPMAGEDQPQHF. CDR3 nucleotide sequence: TGTGCCAGCTCCCTTCCGATGGCAGGGGAGGATCAGCCCCAGCATTTT. The whole variable domain, filled in from reference TRBV28 and TRBJ1-5, reads DVKVTQSSRYLVKRTGEKVFLECVQDMDHENMFWYRQDPGLGLRLIYFSYDVKMKEKGDIPEGYSVSREKKERFSLILESASTNQTSMYLCASSLPMAGEDQPQHFGDGTRLSIL.

The chain recombines TRBV7-1 with TRBJ2-2; D not resolved. TRBV7-1 is designated an ORF whose function remains uncertain. This CDR3 is 19 amino acids long. Between the trimmed V and J ends, which lost 4 bases and 7 bases, there was a span of 28 bases. For the CDR3, the DNA is TGTGCCAGCAGCTTAGATAATTGGTCCTTGGGGTATACCGGCGGGGAGCTGTTTTTT. Amino acids: CASSLDNWSLGYTGGELFF.

V gene TRBV30 combines with J gene TRBJ2-5; 11 nucleotides match TRBD2. Germline CDR1 reads GTSNPN; CDR2 reads SVGIG (reference sequence). The CDR3 has 15 residues. V shed 8 bases and J 0 bases; nucleotides not matched to a gene: 8. The CDR3 DNA is TGTGCCATCACCACTAGCGGGGGATACCAAGAGACCCAGTACTTC. This translates into CAITTSGGYQETQYF.

This clone has more than one count but fewer than ten. The gene calls are TRBV12-2 and TRBJ1-5. TRBV12-2 is a documented pseudogene. The CDR3 runs to 14 residues. The CDR3 nucleotides read TGTGCCAGTGGGAGAAAGGGGGGGTTTCAGCCCCAGCATTTT. It encodes CASGRKGGFQPQHF.

The chain has TRBV7-8 and TRBJ2-3; 7 positions agree with TRBD1. There are 15 residues in the CDR3. The junction had 7 bases not matched to a gene; V was cut back by 5 bases and J by 2 bases. Germline-derived CDR1 and CDR2 are SGHVS and FQNEAQ. CDR3 nucleotide sequence: TGTGCCAGCAGCAAACGACAGGGCCCCACAGATACGCAGTATTTT. It is translated as CASSKRQGPTDTQYF.

V is TRBV10-1 and J is TRBJ2-3; 9 bases agree with TRBD2. V lost 0 bases and J lost 0; bases outside the gene matches: 1. The CDR3 consists of 16 residues. Germline CDR1 and CDR2: WNHNN and SYGVQD (reference sequence). The CDR3 reads CASSESTSGSTDTQYF. The CDR3 DNA follows: TGCGCCAGCAGTGAGTCCACTAGCGGGAGCACAGATACGCAGTATTTT.

The chain uses TRBV15 and TRBJ1-4; D perhaps matches TRBD1 (5 bases). This CDR3 region has 16 residues. Germline lookup yields CDR1 LNHNV and CDR2 YYDKDF (reference sequence). Trimming took 5 bases from V and 7 from J, leaving 20 bases between them. CDR3: CATSQPGRQGGEKLFF. The CDR3 nucleotides are TGTGCCACCAGCCAACCGGGGAGGCAGGGCGGTGAAAAACTGTTTTTT.

The chain couples TRBV28 to TRBJ2-5; 13 positions match TRBD2. This CDR3 has 16 amino acids. Germline V gene lookup returns CDR1 MDHEN and CDR2 SYDVKM. J gave up 3 bases and V 10 bases, and 11 bases lay outside the gene matches. Here the CDR3 DNA reads TGTGCCACCGGCTGGAGGACTAGCGGGAGTAAAGAGACCCAGTACTTC. The encoded protein is CATGWRTSGSKETQYF.

The chain links TRBV30 to TRBJ1-1; 8 positions agree with TRBD1. Trimming cost V 3 bases and J 1 base; bases outside gene matches: 1. The germline gives CDR1 GTSNPN, CDR2 SVGIG (reference sequence). CDR3 length equals 13 residues. The CDR3 region is CAWRDRENTEAFF. The CDR3, as DNA: TGTGCCTGGAGGGACAGGGAGAACACTGAAGCTTTCTTT.

The V call is TRBV30, the J call TRBJ2-7, with D perhaps given as TRBD1 or TRBD2 (5 bases each). This CDR3 is 13 amino acids long. From germline, CDR1 is GTSNPN and CDR2 SVGIG (reference sequence). V lost 3 bases, J lost 5 bases, and 14 bases lay in between. CDR3 in DNA: TGTGCCTGGAGCGAGGGGACGAGCAACGAGCAGTACTTC. It specifies CAWSEGTSNEQYF.

The chain uses TRBV14 and TRBJ2-7; TRBD2 agrees at 13 bases. Germline V gene data show CDR1 as SGHDN and CDR2 as FVKESK. There are 15 residues in the CDR3. V was clipped by 0 bases and J by 12 bases; unmatched bases: 8. The CDR3 sequence is CASSQDAGLAGPPYF. The CDR3, as DNA: TGTGCCAGCAGCCAAGACGCGGGACTAGCGGGACCCCCGTACTTC.